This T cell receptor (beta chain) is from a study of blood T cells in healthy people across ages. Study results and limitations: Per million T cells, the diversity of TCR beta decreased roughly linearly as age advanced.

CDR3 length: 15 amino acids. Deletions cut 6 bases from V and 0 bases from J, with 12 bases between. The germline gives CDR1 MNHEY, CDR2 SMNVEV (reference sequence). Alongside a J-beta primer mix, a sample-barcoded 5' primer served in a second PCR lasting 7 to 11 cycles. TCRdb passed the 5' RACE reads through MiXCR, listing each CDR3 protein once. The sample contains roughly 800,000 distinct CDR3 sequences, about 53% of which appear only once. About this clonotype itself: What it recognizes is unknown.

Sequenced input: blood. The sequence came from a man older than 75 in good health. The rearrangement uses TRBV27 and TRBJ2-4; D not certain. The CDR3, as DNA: TGTGCCAGCAGCCTAGGGTTTCTAGCCAAAAACATTCAGTACTTC. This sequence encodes CASSLGFLAKNIQYF.